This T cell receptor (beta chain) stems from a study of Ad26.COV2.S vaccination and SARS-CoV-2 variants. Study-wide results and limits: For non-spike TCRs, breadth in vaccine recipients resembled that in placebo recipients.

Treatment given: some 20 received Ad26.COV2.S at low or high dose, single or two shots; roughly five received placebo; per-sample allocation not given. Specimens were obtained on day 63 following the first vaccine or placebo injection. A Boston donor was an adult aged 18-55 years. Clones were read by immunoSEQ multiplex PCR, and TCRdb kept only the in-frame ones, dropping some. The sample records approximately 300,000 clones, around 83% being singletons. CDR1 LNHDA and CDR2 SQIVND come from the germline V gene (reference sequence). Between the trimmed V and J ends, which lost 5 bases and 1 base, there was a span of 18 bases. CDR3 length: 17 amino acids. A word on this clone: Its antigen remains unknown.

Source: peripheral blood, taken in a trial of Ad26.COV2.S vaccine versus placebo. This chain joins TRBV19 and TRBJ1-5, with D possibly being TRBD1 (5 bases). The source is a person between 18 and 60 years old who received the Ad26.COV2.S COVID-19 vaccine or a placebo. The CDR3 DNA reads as TGTGCCAGTAGTGGGGGAAGCCATAAAAGGAGCAATCAGCCCCAGCATTTT. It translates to CASSGGSHKRSNQPQHF. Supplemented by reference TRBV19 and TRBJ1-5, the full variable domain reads DGGITQSPKYLFRKEGQNVTLSCEQNLNHDAMYWYRQDPGQGLRLIYYSQIVNDFQKGDIAEGYSVSREKKESFPLTVTSAQKNPTAFYLCASSGGSHKRSNQPQHFGDGTRLSIL.